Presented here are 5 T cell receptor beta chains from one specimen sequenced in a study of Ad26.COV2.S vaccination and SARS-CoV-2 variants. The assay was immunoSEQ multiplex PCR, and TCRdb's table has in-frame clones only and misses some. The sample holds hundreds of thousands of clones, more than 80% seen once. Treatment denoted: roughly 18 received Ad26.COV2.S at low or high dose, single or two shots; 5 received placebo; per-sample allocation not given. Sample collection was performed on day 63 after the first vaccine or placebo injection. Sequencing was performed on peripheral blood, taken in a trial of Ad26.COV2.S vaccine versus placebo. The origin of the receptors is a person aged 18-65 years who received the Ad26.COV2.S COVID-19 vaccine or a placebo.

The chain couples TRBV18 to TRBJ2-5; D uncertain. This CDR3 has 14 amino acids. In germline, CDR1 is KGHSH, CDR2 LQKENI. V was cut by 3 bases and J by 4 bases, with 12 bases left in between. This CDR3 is CASSPPARRETQYF. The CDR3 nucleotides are TGTGCCAGCTCACCTCCCGCCAGGAGAGAGACCCAGTACTTC. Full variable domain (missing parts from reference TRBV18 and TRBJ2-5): NAGVMQNPRHLVRRRGQEARLRCSPMKGHSHVYWYRQLPEEGLKFMVYLQKENIIDESGMPKERFSAEFPKEGPSILRIQQVVRGDSAAYFCASSPPARRETQYFGPGTRLLVL.

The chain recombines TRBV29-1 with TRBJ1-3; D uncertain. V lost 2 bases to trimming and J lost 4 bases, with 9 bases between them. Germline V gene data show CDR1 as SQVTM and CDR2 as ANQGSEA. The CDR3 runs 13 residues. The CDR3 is CSVEKIAGNTIYF. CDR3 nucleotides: TGCAGCGTTGAAAAGATTGCGGGAAACACCATATATTTT.

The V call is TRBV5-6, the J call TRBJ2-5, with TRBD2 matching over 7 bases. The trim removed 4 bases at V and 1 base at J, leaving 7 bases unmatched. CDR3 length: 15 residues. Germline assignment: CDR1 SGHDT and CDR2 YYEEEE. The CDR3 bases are TGTGCCAGCAGCACGGAGGGACTACCCCAAGAGACCCAGTACTTC. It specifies CASSTEGLPQETQYF. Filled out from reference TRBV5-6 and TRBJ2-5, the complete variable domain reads DAGVTQSPTHLIKTRGQQVTLRCSPKSGHDTVSWYQQALGQGPQFIFQYYEEEERQRGNFPDRFSGHQFPNYSSELNVNALLLGDSALYLCASSTEGLPQETQYFGPGTRLLVL.

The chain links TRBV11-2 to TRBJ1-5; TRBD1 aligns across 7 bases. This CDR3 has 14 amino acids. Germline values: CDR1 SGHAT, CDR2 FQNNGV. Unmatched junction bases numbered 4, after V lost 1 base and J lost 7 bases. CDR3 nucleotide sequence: TGTGCCAGCAGCTTAGGACAGGGCAGCCAGCCCCAGCATTTT. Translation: CASSLGQGSQPQHF.

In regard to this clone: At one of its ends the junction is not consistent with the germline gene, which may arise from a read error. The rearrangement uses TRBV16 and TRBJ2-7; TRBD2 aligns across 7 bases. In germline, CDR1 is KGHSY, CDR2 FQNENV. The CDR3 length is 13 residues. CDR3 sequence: CASSFGTTSSHHF. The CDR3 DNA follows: TGTGCCAGCAGCTTCGGGACTACGTCGTCCCACCACTTC.